The entry below describes one TCR beta chain. CDR1 and CDR2 (germline): SGHRS, YFSETQ. This CDR3 region has 12 residues. V shed 2 bases and J shed 3 bases, with 6 bases lying between them. Survey-level TCR beta sequencing used the immunoSEQ assay. Assay: immunoSEQ multiplex PCR; the TCRdb copy retains only in-frame clones and omits some. The top ten hold 3.5% to 5.5% of the sample, which has about 68,000 clones, about 94% seen once. The TCR sequence derives from a middle-aged man with rheumatoid arthritis. The V call is TRBV5-1, the J call TRBJ2-7; D is perhaps TRBD1 (5 bases). Sequenced material: PBMCs. CDR3 nucleotides: TGCGCCAGCAGCTTAAGGGGCTACGAGCAGTACTTC. Its translation is CASSLRGYEQYF.